The 29 T cell receptor beta chains below were found in one sample sequenced in a study of PD-1 blockade in classical Hodgkin lymphoma. Clones were sequenced by immunoSEQ multiplex PCR, and TCRdb holds only the in-frame ones, with some missing. Of around 25,000 clones in the sample, approximately 67% are singletons; the top ten hold roughly 27%. Time point specified: cycle 4 day 1 (C4D1), after 6 weeks of nivolumab. All trial patients relapsed after autologous stem cell transplantation. The sequencing here drew on peripheral blood mononuclear cells (PBMCs), taken before the fourth cycle of nivolumab. All receptors come from a human donor with classical Hodgkin lymphoma.

This clone was detected only a few times. The rearrangement links TRBV9 to TRBJ2-6, with unresolved D. Looked up from germline, CDR1 is SGDLS and CDR2 is YYNGEE. V lost 3 bases to trimming and J lost 1 base, with 14 bases between them. The CDR3 sequence is 17 residues long. CDR3 bases: TGTGCCAGCAGCGCCCCCTTCAGGTGGTCTGGGGCCAACGTCCTGACTTTC. Its protein product is CASSAPFRWSGANVLTF.

The genes are TRBV6-1 and TRBJ1-1; D is uncertain. Germline V gives CDR1 MNHNS, CDR2 SASEGT. The CDR3 is made up of 14 amino acids. The V end was cut by 8 bases, the J end by 2 bases, with 15 bases between. The CDR3 DNA sequence: TGTGCCAGCCTAACAATCAGTTTCAACACTGAAGCTTTCTTT. Encoded protein: CASLTISFNTEAFF.

J is TRBJ2-3 and V is TRBV19; D ambiguous. This CDR3 comprises 14 residues. Germline CDR1 reads LNHDA; CDR2 reads SQIVND (reference sequence). Trimming pared 8 bases from V and 0 bases from J, leaving 12 bases between. The CDR3 is CASHSRTSTDTQYF. The DNA of the CDR3 is TGTGCCAGTCATTCGCGTACTAGCACAGATACGCAGTATTTT.

The rearrangement uses TRBV5-1 and TRBJ2-7; 8 bases line up with TRBD1. CDR1 and CDR2 from the germline V gene are SGHRS and YFSETQ. J gave up 3 bases and V 4 bases, and 6 bases lay outside the gene matches. CDR3 length: 14 residues. CDR3 amino acids: CASSQDRALYEQYF. The CDR3 DNA follows: TGCGCCAGCAGCCAGGACAGGGCTCTCTACGAGCAGTACTTC. Together with reference TRBV5-1 and TRBJ2-7, the CDR3 gives the full variable domain: KAGVTQTPRYLIKTRGQQVTLSCSPISGHRSVSWYQQTPGQGLQFLFEYFSETQRNKGNFPGRFSGRQFSNSRSEMNVSTLELGDSALYLCASSQDRALYEQYFGPGTRLTVT.

The chain joins TRBV27 to TRBJ2-3; D is undetermined. Germline values: CDR1 MNHEY, CDR2 SMNVEV (reference sequence). The V and J ends lost 1 base and 1 base respectively, with 12 bases between them. This CDR3 has 16 amino acids. CDR3 sequence reads: CASSLYEALGTDTQYF. The CDR3 DNA reads as TGTGCCAGCAGTTTATATGAGGCCCTTGGCACAGATACGCAGTATTTT.

The chain carries TRBV30 and TRBJ2-7; D is undetermined. V was trimmed by 1 base and J by 0 bases, leaving 4 bases between them. The CDR3 runs to 12 residues. Germline CDR1 reads GTSNPN; CDR2 reads SVGIG (reference sequence). CDR3 residues: CAWSGLSYEQYF. DNA of the CDR3: TGTGCCTGGAGTGGGCTCTCCTACGAGCAGTACTTC.

The chain employs TRBV4-3 and TRBJ1-1, with no clear D. V lost 0 bases to trimming and J lost 4 bases, with 12 bases between them. Germline loops: CDR1 LGHNA, CDR2 YSLEER. There are 15 residues in the CDR3. The CDR3 coding sequence is TGCGCCAGCAGCCAAGAAGGAGGGAGACCCACTGAAGCTTTCTTT. Its translation: CASSQEGGRPTEAFF.

The chain employs TRBV7-8 and TRBJ1-1; D is undetermined. Germline-derived CDR1 and CDR2 are SGHVS and FQNEAQ. V was pared by 3 bases and J by 0 bases, with 5 bases between. The CDR3 is 13 amino acids. CDR3 region: CASSFQLNTEAFF. For the CDR3, the DNA is TGTGCCAGCAGCTTCCAATTGAACACTGAAGCTTTCTTT.

V gene TRBV28 combines with J gene TRBJ1-4; no clear D. The CDR3 has 13 residues. CDR1 and CDR2 from the germline V gene are MDHEN and SYDVKM. V was shortened by 3 bases and J by 2 bases, with 4 bases between the two germline ends. The CDR3 loop reads CASSFQTNEKLFF. The DNA of the CDR3 is TGTGCCAGCAGTTTTCAGACTAATGAAAAACTGTTTTTT.

The genes are TRBV30 and TRBJ1-1, with TRBD1 matching 7 bases. V trimming: 3 bases; J trimming: 3 bases; junction bases outside the gene matches: 25. Germline loops: CDR1 GTSNPN, CDR2 SVGIG (reference sequence). The CDR3 runs 20 residues. The CDR3 DNA reads as TGTGCCTGGAGCGTTCGGAGTGGGACAGCGAGGGTTGAGGTGGACACTGAAGCTTTCTTT. It is translated as CAWSVRSGTARVEVDTEAFF.

V is TRBV28 and J is TRBJ2-4, with D perhaps TRBD1 (5 bases). The CDR3 loop spans 15 amino acids. Germline V gives CDR1 MDHEN, CDR2 SYDVKM. V lost 5 bases and J lost 2, with 13 bases in between. The DNA of the CDR3 is TGTGCCAGCAGTCCCGTCAGGGATCCCAAAAACATTCAGTACTTC. It codes for CASSPVRDPKNIQYF. Drawing the rest from reference TRBV28 and TRBJ2-4, the complete variable domain is DVKVTQSSRYLVKRTGEKVFLECVQDMDHENMFWYRQDPGLGLRLIYFSYDVKMKEKGDIPEGYSVSREKKERFSLILESASTNQTSMYLCASSPVRDPKNIQYFGAGTRLSVL.

V is TRBV7-2 and J is TRBJ2-6; D possibly corresponds to TRBD1 (6 bases). Looked up from germline, CDR1 is SGHTA and CDR2 is FQGNSA. V lost 5 bases and J lost 0, with 14 bases in between. CDR3 length: 17 amino acids. The CDR3 spells CASSLQGSPSGANVLTF. The CDR3 DNA reads as TGTGCCAGCAGCCTACAGGGTTCTCCCTCTGGGGCCAACGTCCTGACTTTC.

This clone occurred once. This sequence joins TRBV18 and TRBJ2-5, with 11 bases fitting TRBD1. With V trimmed by 6 bases and J by 5 bases, 11 bases remained unmatched. CDR3 length: 16 residues. Germline V gene data show CDR1 as KGHSH and CDR2 as LQKENI. CDR3 loop: CASSGGQGAIKETQYF. The CDR3, as DNA: TGTGCCAGCTCCGGCGGACAGGGGGCGATCAAGGAGACCCAGTACTTC.

J is TRBJ2-2 and V is TRBV11-3, with 9 bases aligning to TRBD1. The V segment lost 5 bases and the J segment 5 bases; nucleotides outside the gene matches: 12. This CDR3 is 17 amino acids long. Per the germline V gene, CDR1 is SGHNT and CDR2 is YENEEA. DNA for the CDR3: TGTGCCAGCAGCCAAAACAGCCGGGACAGGGTAACCGGGGAGCTGTTTTTT. This encodes CASSQNSRDRVTGELFF.

For the CDR3, the DNA is TGTGCCAGCAGCACACAAACGAACACTGAAGCTTTCTTT. It translates to CASSTQTNTEAFF. The V call is TRBV14, the J call TRBJ1-1, with unresolved D. Germline V gene data show CDR1 as SGHDN and CDR2 as FVKESK. This CDR3 contains 13 residues. Trimming left V 5 bases short and J 1 base short, with 8 bases between.

This chain links TRBV5-4 with TRBJ2-2, with D uncertain. V was shortened by 6 bases and J by 3 bases, with 6 bases between the two germline ends. CDR1 and CDR2 (germline): SGHNT, YYREEE (reference sequence). The CDR3 runs 12 residues. The CDR3 is CASTWDTGELFF. For the CDR3, the DNA is TGTGCCAGCACCTGGGACACCGGGGAGCTGTTTTTT.

Concerning this clone: Other DNA sequences in the same sample also yield this CDR3. The CDR3 sequence: CASSPNYSNQPQHF. DNA of the CDR3: TGTGCCAGCAGTCCTAATTATAGCAATCAGCCCCAGCATTTT. The chain joins TRBV7-4 to TRBJ1-5; no definite D call. The CDR3 runs to 14 residues. V was cut by 6 bases and J by 0 bases, with 9 bases left in between. Germline V gene data show CDR1 as SGHVT and CDR2 as SQSDAQ.

The chain has TRBV15 and TRBJ2-5; the D call may be TRBD1 or TRBD2 (6 bases each). This CDR3 comprises 14 residues. V lost 6 bases and J lost 4, with 15 bases in between. Per germline, CDR1 LNHNV and CDR2 YYDKDF (reference sequence). The CDR3 here is CATRDYRVGETQYF. CDR3 nucleotide sequence: TGTGCCACCAGGGACTACAGGGTCGGAGAGACCCAGTACTTC.

The chain joins TRBV4-3 to TRBJ2-7, with D perhaps TRBD1 (5 bases). The J call is in doubt because the DNA end fits TRBJ2-1 better. Germline CDR1 is LGHNA and CDR2 is YSLEER. CDR3 size: 13 residues. The CDR3 is CASSQNRGNEQFF. The DNA of the CDR3 is TGCGCCAGCAGCCAGAATAGGGGCAATGAGCAGTTCTTC.

The rearrangement uses TRBV5-1 and TRBJ2-1; D not resolved. This CDR3 has 12 amino acids. Germline lookup yields CDR1 SGHRS and CDR2 YFSETQ. V was shortened by 3 bases and J by 11 bases, with 12 bases between the two germline ends. This CDR3 reads CASSSDTLKQFF. The DNA for the CDR3 is TGCGCCAGCAGCTCCGATACGCTAAAGCAGTTCTTC.

CDR3 DNA: TGTGCCAGCAGAGGGGGCGGGGAATTCACAGATACGCAGTATTTT. Translation: CASRGGGEFTDTQYF. V usage is TRBV5-4 and J usage is TRBJ2-3, with D possibly matching TRBD1 (7 bases). Trimming pared 5 bases from V and 2 bases from J, leaving 15 bases between. Germline values: CDR1 SGHNT, CDR2 YYREEE (reference sequence). The CDR3 sequence is 15 residues long. Full variable domain (remainder filled in from reference TRBV5-4 and TRBJ2-3): ETGVTQSPTHLIKTRGQQVTLRCSSQSGHNTVSWYQQALGQGPQFIFQYYREEENGRGNFPPRFSGLQFPNYSSELNVNALELDDSALYLCASRGGGEFTDTQYFGPGTRLTVL.

The chain employs TRBV19 and TRBJ2-3, with TRBD2 identical over 14 bases. The V gene's germline CDR1 is LNHDA and CDR2 SQIVND (reference sequence). Trimming cost V 4 bases and J 7 bases; bases outside gene matches: 7. CDR3 length equals 16 residues. In nucleotides, the CDR3 is TGTGCCAGTAGTACCCGGACTAGCGGGGGGAGCTATACGCAGTATTTT. It translates to CASSTRTSGGSYTQYF.

The V and J genes are TRBV6-5 and TRBJ2-7; 9 positions agree with TRBD1. Germline CDR1 reads MNHEY; CDR2 reads SVGAGI. With V trimmed by 7 bases and J by 6 bases, 10 bases remained unmatched. CDR3 length equals 14 residues. The CDR3 coding sequence is TGTGCCAGCACGGGGACAGGGAGTCCCCTCGAGCAGTACGTC. Protein: CASTGTGSPLEQYV.

The V gene is TRBV28, the J gene TRBJ2-7, with 7 bases that match TRBD1. Germline CDR1 reads MDHEN; CDR2 reads SYDVKM. CDR3 size: 15 residues. The ends lost 7 bases at V and 4 bases at J; junction bases unmatched: 13. The CDR3 DNA reads as TGTGCCAGCACCCTAAAGGACAGGACGTCGTACGAGCAGTACTTC. Translated, it gives CASTLKDRTSYEQYF.

This rearrangement joins TRBV18 to TRBJ2-3, with D possibly called TRBD1 or TRBD2 (6 bases each). Between the trimmed V and J ends, which lost 2 bases and 0 bases, there was a span of 9 bases. This CDR3 comprises 15 residues. In germline, CDR1 is KGHSH, CDR2 LQKENI. The chain's CDR3 is CASSPIGGSTDTQYF. The CDR3 bases are TGTGCCAGCTCACCAATCGGGGGCAGCACAGATACGCAGTATTTT. Together with reference TRBV18 and TRBJ2-3, the CDR3 gives the full variable domain: NAGVMQNPRHLVRRRGQEARLRCSPMKGHSHVYWYRQLPEEGLKFMVYLQKENIIDESGMPKERFSAEFPKEGPSILRIQQVVRGDSAAYFCASSPIGGSTDTQYFGPGTRLTVL.

The J gene is TRBJ2-3, the V gene TRBV6-1; 7 bases are shared with TRBD2. Per the germline V gene, CDR1 is MNHNS and CDR2 is SASEGT. There are 14 residues in the CDR3. J lost 0 bases, V lost 6 bases, and 3 bases had no gene match. CDR3 sequence: CASRRTSSTDTQYF. CDR3 coding DNA: TGTGCCAGCAGGAGGACTAGTAGCACAGATACGCAGTATTTT.

The chain has TRBV6-1 and TRBJ2-1; D possibly corresponds to TRBD1 (6 bases). Germline V gene sequence: CDR1 MNHNS, CDR2 SASEGT. Trimming cost V 8 bases and J 3 bases, with 17 bases left between them. The CDR3 is 15 amino acids. In nucleotides, the CDR3 is TGTGCCAGCCGTACCCACAGGGCCGTCTACAATGAGCAGTTCTTC. It is translated as CASRTHRAVYNEQFF.

The chain joins TRBV6-1 to TRBJ1-5; 7 nucleotides match TRBD1. Germline assignment: CDR1 MNHNS and CDR2 SASEGT. This CDR3 comprises 14 residues. Trimming at V came to 6 bases and at J to 4 bases, leaving 6 bases not matched to a gene. CDR3 nucleotides: TGTGCCAGCAGCCCCGACAGGGTAAATCAGCCCCAGCATTTT. Protein sequence: CASSPDRVNQPQHF.

CDR3: CASSLQQGEQYV. The CDR3, as DNA: TGTGCCAGCAGCTTGCAACAGGGCGAGCAGTACGTC. The chain recombines TRBV5-5 with TRBJ2-7, with D tentatively TRBD1 (6 bases). In germline, CDR1 is SGHKS, CDR2 YYEKEE (reference sequence). The germline V and J ends were trimmed by 1 base and 6 bases, with 8 bases remaining between them. This CDR3 is built from 12 residues.